Sequencing of this T cell receptor beta chain was carried out in a study of Ad26.COV2.S vaccination and SARS-CoV-2 variants. Only in-frame clones appear in the TCRdb table, and some are missing; sequencing was by immunoSEQ multiplex PCR. The sample holds roughly 350,000 clones, roughly 90% seen once. V lost 6 bases to trimming and J lost 7 bases, with 15 bases between them. In germline, CDR1 is KGHSH, CDR2 LQKENI. This CDR3 is 14 amino acids long. As to treatment: around 19 received Ad26.COV2.S at low or high dose, single or two shots; roughly five received placebo; per-sample allocation not given. The samples were gathered on day 63 after the first injection of vaccine or placebo.

The receptor comes from a person aged 18 to 65 who received the Ad26.COV2.S COVID-19 vaccine or a placebo. The rearrangement joins TRBV18 to TRBJ2-2; D remains ambiguous. Sequencing was performed on peripheral blood, taken in a trial of Ad26.COV2.S vaccine versus placebo. CDR3 in amino acids: CASSYGSTSGELFF. The CDR3 DNA sequence: TGTGCCAGCTCGTATGGTTCGACGAGCGGGGAGCTGTTTTTT.